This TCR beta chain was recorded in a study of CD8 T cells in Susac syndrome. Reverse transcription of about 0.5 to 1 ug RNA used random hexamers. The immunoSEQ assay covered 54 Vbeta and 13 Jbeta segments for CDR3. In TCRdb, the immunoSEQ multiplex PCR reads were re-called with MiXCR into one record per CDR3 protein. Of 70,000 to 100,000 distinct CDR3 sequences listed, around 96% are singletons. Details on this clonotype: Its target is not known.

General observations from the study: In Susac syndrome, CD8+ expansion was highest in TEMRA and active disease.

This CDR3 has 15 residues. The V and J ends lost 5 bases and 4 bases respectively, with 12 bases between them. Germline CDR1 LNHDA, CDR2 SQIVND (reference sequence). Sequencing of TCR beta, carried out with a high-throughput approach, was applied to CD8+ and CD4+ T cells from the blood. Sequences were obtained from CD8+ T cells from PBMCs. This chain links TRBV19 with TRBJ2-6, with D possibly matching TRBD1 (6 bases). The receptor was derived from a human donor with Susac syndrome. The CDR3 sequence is CASSSSGEGANVLTF. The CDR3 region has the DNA TGTGCCAGTAGTTCCTCAGGGGAGGGGGCCAACGTCCTGACTTTC. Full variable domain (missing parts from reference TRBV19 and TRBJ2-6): DGGITQSPKYLFRKEGQNVTLSCEQNLNHDAMYWYRQDPGQGLRLIYYSQIVNDFQKGDIAEGYSVSREKKESFPLTVTSAQKNPTAFYLCASSSSGEGANVLTFGAGSRLTVL.